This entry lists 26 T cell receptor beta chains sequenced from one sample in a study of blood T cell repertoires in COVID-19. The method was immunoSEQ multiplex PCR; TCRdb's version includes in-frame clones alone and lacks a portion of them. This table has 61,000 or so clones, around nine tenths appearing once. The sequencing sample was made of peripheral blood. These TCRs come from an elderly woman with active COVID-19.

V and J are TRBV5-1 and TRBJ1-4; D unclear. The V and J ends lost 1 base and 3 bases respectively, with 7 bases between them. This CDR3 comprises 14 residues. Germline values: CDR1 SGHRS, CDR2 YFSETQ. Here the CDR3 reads CASSLSQPNEKLFF. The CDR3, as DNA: TGCGCCAGCAGCTTGTCACAGCCTAATGAAAAACTGTTTTTT.

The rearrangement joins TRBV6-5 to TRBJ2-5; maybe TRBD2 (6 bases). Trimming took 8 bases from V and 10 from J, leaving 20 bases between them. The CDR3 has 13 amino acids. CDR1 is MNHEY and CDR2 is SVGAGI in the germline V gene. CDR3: CASGAGPQRDQYF. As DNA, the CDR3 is TGTGCCAGCGGGGCGGGGCCCCAACGGGACCAGTACTTC.

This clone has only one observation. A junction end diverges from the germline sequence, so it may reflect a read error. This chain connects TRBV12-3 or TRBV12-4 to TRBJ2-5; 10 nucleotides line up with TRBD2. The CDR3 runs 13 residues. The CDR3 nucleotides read TGTGCCAGTAAAATGAGTAGCGGGGGGCCCTCAAACTTC. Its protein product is CASKMSSGGPSNF.

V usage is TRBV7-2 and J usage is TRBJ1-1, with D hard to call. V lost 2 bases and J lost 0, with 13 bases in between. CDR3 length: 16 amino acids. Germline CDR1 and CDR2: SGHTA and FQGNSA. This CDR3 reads CASSLIPYLLNTEAFF. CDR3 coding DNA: TGTGCCAGCAGCTTAATCCCGTACTTGTTGAACACTGAAGCTTTCTTT.

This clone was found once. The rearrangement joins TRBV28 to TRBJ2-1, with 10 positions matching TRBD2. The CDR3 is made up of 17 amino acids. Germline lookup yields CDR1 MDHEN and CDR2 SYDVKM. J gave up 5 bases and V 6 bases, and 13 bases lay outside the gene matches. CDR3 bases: TGTGCCAGCAGCCCACCGGGGGCTAGCGGGGGACACAATGAGCAGTTCTTC. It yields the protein CASSPPGASGGHNEQFF.

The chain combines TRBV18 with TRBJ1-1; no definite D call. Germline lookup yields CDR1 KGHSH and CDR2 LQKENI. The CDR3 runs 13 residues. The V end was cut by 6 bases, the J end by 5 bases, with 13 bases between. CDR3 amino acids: CASSLRRETEAFF. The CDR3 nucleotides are TGTGCCAGCTCGTTAAGGAGGGAGACTGAAGCTTTCTTT.

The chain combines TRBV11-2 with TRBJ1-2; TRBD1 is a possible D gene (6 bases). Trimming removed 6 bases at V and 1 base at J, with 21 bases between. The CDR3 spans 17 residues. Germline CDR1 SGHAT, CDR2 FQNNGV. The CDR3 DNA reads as TGTGCCAGCAGACCTCACACAGGGTTGGGGGATAACTATGGCTACACCTTC. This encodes CASRPHTGLGDNYGYTF.

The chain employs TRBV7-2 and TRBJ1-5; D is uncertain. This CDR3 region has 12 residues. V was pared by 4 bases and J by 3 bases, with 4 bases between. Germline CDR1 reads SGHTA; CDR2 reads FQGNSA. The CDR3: CASSSPNQPQHF. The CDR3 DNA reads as TGTGCCAGCAGCTCTCCCAATCAGCCCCAGCATTTT.

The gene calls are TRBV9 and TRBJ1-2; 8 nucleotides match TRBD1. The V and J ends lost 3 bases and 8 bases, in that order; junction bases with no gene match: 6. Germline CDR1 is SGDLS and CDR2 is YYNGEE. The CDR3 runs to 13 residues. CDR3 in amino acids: CASSGGTGLGYTF. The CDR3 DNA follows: TGTGCCAGCAGCGGAGGGACAGGTTTAGGCTACACCTTC.

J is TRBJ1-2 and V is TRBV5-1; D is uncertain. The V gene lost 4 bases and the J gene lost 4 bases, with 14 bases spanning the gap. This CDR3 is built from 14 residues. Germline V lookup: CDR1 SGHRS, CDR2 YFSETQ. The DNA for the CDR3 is TGCGCCAGCAGCCCCCCTTTGTCTAGCTATGGCTACACCTTC. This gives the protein CASSPPLSSYGYTF.

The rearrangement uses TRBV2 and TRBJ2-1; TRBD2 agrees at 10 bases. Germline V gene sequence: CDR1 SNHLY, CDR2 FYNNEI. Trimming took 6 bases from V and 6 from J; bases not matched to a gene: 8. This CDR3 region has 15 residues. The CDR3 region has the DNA TGTGCCAGCAGGCGGGAAAGCGGGGGGGCCAATGAGCAGTTCTTC. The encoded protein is CASRRESGGANEQFF.

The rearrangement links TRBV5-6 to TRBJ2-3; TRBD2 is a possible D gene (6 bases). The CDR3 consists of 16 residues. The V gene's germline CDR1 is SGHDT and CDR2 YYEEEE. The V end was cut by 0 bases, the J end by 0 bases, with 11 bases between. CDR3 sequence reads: CASSLGAGLSTDTQYF. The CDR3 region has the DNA TGTGCCAGCAGCTTGGGGGCCGGACTAAGCACAGATACGCAGTATTTT.

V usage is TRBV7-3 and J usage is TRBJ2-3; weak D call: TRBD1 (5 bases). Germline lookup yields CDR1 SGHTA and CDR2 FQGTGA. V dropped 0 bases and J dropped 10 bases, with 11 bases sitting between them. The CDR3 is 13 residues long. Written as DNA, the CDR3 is TGTGCCAGCAGCTTAACCTACGACAGTCCGCAGTATTTT. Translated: CASSLTYDSPQYF. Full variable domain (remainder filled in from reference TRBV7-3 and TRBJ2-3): GAGVSQTPSNKVTEKGKYVELRCDPISGHTALYWYRQSLGQGPEFLIYFQGTGAADDSGLPNDRFFAVRPEGSVSTLKIQRTERGDSAVYLCASSLTYDSPQYFGPGTRLTVL.

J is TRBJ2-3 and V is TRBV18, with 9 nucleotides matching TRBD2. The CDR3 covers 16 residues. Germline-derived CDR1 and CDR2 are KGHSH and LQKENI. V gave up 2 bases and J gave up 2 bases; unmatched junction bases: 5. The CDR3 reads CASSPSLAGLTDTQYF. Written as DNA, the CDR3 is TGTGCCAGCTCACCATCGCTAGCGGGGCTCACAGATACGCAGTATTTT.

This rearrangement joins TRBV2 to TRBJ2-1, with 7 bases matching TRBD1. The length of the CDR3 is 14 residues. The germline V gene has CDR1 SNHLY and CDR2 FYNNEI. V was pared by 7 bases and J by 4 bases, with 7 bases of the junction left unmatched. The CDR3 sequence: CASTNMGQYNEQFF. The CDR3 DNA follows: TGTGCCAGCACCAATATGGGACAGTACAATGAGCAGTTCTTC.

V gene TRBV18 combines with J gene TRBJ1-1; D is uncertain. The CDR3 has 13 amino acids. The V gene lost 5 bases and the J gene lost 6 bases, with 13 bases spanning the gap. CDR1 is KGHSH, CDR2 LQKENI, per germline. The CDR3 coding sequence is TGTGCCAGCTCAGTCGACGGGTTTGCTGAAGCTTTCTTT. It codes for CASSVDGFAEAFF.

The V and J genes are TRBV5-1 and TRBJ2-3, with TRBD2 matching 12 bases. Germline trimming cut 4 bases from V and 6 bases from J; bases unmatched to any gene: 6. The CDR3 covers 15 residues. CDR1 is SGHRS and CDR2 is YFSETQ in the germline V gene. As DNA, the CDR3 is TGCGCCAGCAGCAAAGGACTAGCGGGGTTGGATACGCAGTATTTT. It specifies CASSKGLAGLDTQYF. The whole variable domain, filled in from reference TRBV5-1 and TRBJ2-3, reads KAGVTQTPRYLIKTRGQQVTLSCSPISGHRSVSWYQQTPGQGLQFLFEYFSETQRNKGNFPGRFSGRQFSNSRSEMNVSTLELGDSALYLCASSKGLAGLDTQYFGPGTRLTVL.

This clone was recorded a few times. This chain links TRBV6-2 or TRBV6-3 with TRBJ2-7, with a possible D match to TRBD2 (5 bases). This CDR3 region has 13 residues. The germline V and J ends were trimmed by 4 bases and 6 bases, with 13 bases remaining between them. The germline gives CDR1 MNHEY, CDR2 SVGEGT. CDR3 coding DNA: TGTGCCAGCAGTTGGACTCGACAACGCGAGCAGTACTTC. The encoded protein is CASSWTRQREQYF.

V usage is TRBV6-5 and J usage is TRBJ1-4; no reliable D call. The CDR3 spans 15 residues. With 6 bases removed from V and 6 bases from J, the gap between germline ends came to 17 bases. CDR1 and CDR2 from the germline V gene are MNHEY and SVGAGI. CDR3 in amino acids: CASRLTPGRDEKLFF. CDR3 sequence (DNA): TGTGCCAGCAGATTAACACCGGGGAGAGATGAAAAACTGTTTTTT.

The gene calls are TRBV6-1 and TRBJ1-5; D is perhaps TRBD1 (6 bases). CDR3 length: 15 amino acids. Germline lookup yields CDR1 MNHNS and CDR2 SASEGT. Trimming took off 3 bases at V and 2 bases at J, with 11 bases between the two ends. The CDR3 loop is CASSDVQGRNQPQHF. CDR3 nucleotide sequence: TGTGCCAGCAGTGATGTACAGGGCCGCAATCAGCCCCAGCATTTT.

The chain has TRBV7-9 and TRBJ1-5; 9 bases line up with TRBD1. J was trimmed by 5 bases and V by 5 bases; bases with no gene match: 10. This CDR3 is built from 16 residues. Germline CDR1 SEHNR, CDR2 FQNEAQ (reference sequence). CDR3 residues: CASSLGTGRLYQPQHF. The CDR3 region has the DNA TGTGCCAGCAGCCTCGGGACAGGGAGGTTGTATCAGCCCCAGCATTTT.

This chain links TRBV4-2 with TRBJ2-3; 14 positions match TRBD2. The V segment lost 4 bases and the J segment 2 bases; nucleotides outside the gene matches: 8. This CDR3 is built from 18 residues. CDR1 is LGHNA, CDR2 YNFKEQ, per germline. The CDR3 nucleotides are TGTGCCAGCAGCCCGGCGCGGACTAGCGGGGGGCCCACAGATACGCAGTATTTT. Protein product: CASSPARTSGGPTDTQYF.

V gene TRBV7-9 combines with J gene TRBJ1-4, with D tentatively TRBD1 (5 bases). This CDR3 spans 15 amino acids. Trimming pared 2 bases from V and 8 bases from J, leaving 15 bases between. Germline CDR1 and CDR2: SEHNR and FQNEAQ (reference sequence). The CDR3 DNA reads TGTGCCAGCAGCTTAACTTCGGGGGAGCGGGAAAAACTGTTTTTT. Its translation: CASSLTSGEREKLFF.

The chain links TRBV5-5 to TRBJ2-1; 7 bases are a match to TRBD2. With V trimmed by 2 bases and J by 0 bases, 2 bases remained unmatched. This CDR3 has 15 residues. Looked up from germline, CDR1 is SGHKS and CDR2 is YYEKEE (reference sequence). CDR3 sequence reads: CASSFSGDSYNEQFF. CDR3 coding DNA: TGTGCCAGCAGCTTCAGCGGGGACTCCTACAATGAGCAGTTCTTC.

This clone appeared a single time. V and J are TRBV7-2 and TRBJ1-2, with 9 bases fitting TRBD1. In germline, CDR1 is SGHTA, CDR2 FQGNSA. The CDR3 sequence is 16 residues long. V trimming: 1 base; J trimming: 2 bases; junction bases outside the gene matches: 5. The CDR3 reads CASSLVGTGKNYGYTF. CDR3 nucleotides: TGTGCCAGCAGCTTAGTCGGGACAGGGAAAAACTATGGCTACACCTTC.

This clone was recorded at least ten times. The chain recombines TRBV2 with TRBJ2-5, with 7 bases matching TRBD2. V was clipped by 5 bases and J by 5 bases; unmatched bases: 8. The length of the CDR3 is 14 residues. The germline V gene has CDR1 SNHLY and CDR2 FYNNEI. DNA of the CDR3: TGTGCCAGCAGTACCGGACTAGTTGTGGAGACCCAGTACTTC. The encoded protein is CASSTGLVVETQYF.